Described below is a single T cell receptor (beta chain) sequence and its context. Its target is unknown. The data stem from a study of T cell responses to AZD1222 COVID-19 vaccine. General study points: Among those given AZD1222, only six or seven were seropositive at baseline. The CD4 TCRs associated with vaccination extended across spike and predominated at 160-218 and 743-854. An increase in Spike-specific TCR breadth and depth was observed after two AZD1222 doses.

The data were produced by immunoSEQ multiplex PCR, yet TCRdb's version contains in-frame clones alone and is incomplete. The sample has roughly 150,000 clones; about 90% are singletons. Germline V CDR1 and CDR2: LNHDA, SQIVND (reference sequence). This CDR3 comprises 16 residues. Trimming shortened V by 5 bases and J by 5 bases, and 18 bases separated the two germline ends. The starting material was peripheral blood, obtained 28 days after the second AZD1222 dose. The V call is TRBV19, the J call TRBJ2-2, with a tentative D call TRBD2 (6 bases). The clonotype was recovered from an adult who received the AZD1222 COVID-19 vaccine. CDR3 sequence reads: CASSYAGTGATGELFF. As DNA, the CDR3 is TGTGCCAGTAGTTATGCCGGGACTGGAGCAACCGGGGAGCTGTTTTTT.